Listed below are T cell receptor beta chains from one sample, sequenced in a study of T cell responses to AZD1222 COVID-19 vaccine. Profiling relied on immunoSEQ multiplex PCR, and the TCRdb table lists in-frame clones only, not all of them. Of around 66,000 clones in the sample, roughly 91% were seen once. This specimen consisted of peripheral blood, obtained 28 days after the second dose of the MenACWY control vaccine. The origin of the receptors is an adult who received the MenACWY meningococcal vaccine as a control. The CDR3 runs from the conserved cysteine through the conserved F or W. D genes are given only for firm matches. The listing skips clone size in some rows; elsewhere it reads once, few, many or a size class.

j_gene	d_gene	v_gene	abundance	CDR3nt	CDR3aa
TRBJ1-3	NA	TRBV7-7	NA	TGTGCCAGCAGCTTAGGCGATTCCTCTGGAAACACCATATATTTT	CASSLGDSSGNTIYF
TRBJ2-7	NA	TRBV5-1	few	TGCGCCAGCAGCTTGGCGCCCCCTAGTTCTCCCTACGAGCAGTACTTC	CASSLAPPSSPYEQYF
TRBJ2-2	NA	TRBV30	NA	TGTGCCTGGAAACGGGGCCCGGGCGGGGAGCTGTTTTTT	CAWKRGPGGELFF
TRBJ2-2	NA	TRBV30	NA	TGTGCCTGGAGAACGGCTGGGAACACCGGGGAGCTGTTTTTT	CAWRTAGNTGELFF
TRBJ1-6	NA	TRBV6-5	few	TGTGCCAGCACCCCAAGGATGGGGTCTTCACCCCTCCACTTT	CASTPRMGSSPLHF
TRBJ2-1	TRBD2	TRBV2	NA	TGTGCCAGCAGTGGGTCAATAGCGGGACCCTACAATGAGCAGTTCTTC	CASSGSIAGPYNEQFF
TRBJ1-2	NA	TRBV3-1/TRBV3-2	NA	TGTGCCAGCAGCCAATTAGGGGGTAACTATGGCTACACCTTC	CASSQLGGNYGYTF
TRBJ2-4	TRBD2	TRBV6-2/TRBV6-3	few	TGTGCCAGCAGTTATTCCGCGGGAGACATTCAGTACTTC	CASSYSAGDIQYF
TRBJ1-2	NA	TRBV30	NA	TGTGCCTGGGTTAACGGGCAGATCTTAAGCTACACCTTC	CAWVNGQILSYTF
TRBJ1-6	NA	TRBV7-2	NA	TGTGCCAGCAGCTTAGATTTGCGGGATTCACCCCTCCACTTT	CASSLDLRDSPLHF
TRBJ2-7	NA	TRBV7-2	NA	TGTGCCAGCTCAACAGGCTCCTACGAGCAGTACTTC	CASSTGSYEQYF
TRBJ1-6	NA	TRBV5-1	once	TGCGCCAGCAGCTTGGTAGGGGAGTATAATTCACCCCTCCACTTT	CASSLVGEYNSPLHF
TRBJ1-1	NA	TRBV5-1	NA	TGCGCCAGCAGCTTTGGAGGAGTTGGTAAAGCTTTCTTT	CASSFGGVGKAFF
TRBJ1-2	NA	TRBV28	NA	TGTGCCAGCAGGACCACAGGGAGAAAGGGCTACACCTTC	CASRTTGRKGYTF
TRBJ1-1	NA	TRBV28	NA	TGTGCCAGCAGTTTAACGGGTGCGAACACTGAAGCTTTCTTT	CASSLTGANTEAFF
TRBJ1-3	NA	TRBV19	NA	TGTGCCAGTAGTATCCGCCTACAGGGCTCTGGAAACACCATATATTTT	CASSIRLQGSGNTIYF
TRBJ2-5	NA	TRBV5-5	NA	TGTGCCAGCAGCTTGGTGGCAGCGAGGGGGGAGACCCAGTACTTC	CASSLVAARGETQYF
TRBJ1-5	NA	TRBV7-2	NA	TGTGCCAGCAGCCCCCGGAGCCGGGGCGATGGTCAGCCCCAGCATTTT	CASSPRSRGDGQPQHF
TRBJ2-7	NA	TRBV4-3	NA	TGCGCCAGCAGCCAAGGCCTCCGGGGGGCGTACGAGCAGTACTTC	CASSQGLRGAYEQYF
TRBJ2-1	NA	TRBV10-3	few	TGTGCCATCAGTGCGTTCGACAATGAGCAGTTCTTC	CAISAFDNEQFF
TRBJ2-7	NA	TRBV27	once	TGTGCCAGCAGTTCCGGACGAAACGAGCAGTACTTC	CASSSGRNEQYF
TRBJ1-6	NA	TRBV6-5	NA	TGTGCCAGCAGTTACGAACCTAATTCACCCCTCCACTTT	CASSYEPNSPLHF
TRBJ1-2	NA	TRBV6-5	NA	TGTGCCAGCAGTCTACCCCCGGGTCTTTTCTACACCTTC	CASSLPPGLFYTF
TRBJ2-7	NA	TRBV5-1	NA	TGCGCCAGCGCCCTCGGGCTAGGAGAGCAGTACTTC	CASALGLGEQYF
TRBJ2-3	NA	TRBV5-1	NA	TGCGCCAGCAGCAGCCACGGACTACCTGACACAGATACGCAGTATTTT	CASSSHGLPDTDTQYF
TRBJ2-5	NA	TRBV29-1	NA	TGCAGCGTTCAACTAGGGCAGGGTGGAGGGGAGACCCAGTACTTC	CSVQLGQGGGETQYF
TRBJ2-7	TRBD1	TRBV7-2	once	TGTGCCAGCAGCTTCACGGGACAGGGCTACGAGCAGTACTTC	CASSFTGQGYEQYF
TRBJ1-4	TRBD1	TRBV6-2/TRBV6-3	NA	TGTGCCAGCAGTCGAGACGGGACAGGGGGAGACGAAAAACTGTTTTTT	CASSRDGTGGDEKLFF
TRBJ1-2	TRBD1	TRBV24-1	NA	TGTGCCACCAGTGATAGGGACAGGCTCGGCTACACCTTC	CATSDRDRLGYTF
TRBJ1-5	NA	TRBV3-1/TRBV3-2	once	TGTGCCAGCAGCCAAGGCCAGAGGGATCAGCCCCAGCATTTT	CASSQGQRDQPQHF
TRBJ1-1	TRBD1	TRBV7-9	NA	TGTGCCAGCAGTCGTAGACAGGGTAGGGCTTTCTTT	CASSRRQGRAFF
TRBJ2-7	NA	TRBV30	NA	TGTGCCTGGAGAGAACAGGGAGCCGCCTACGAGCAGTACTTC	CAWREQGAAYEQYF
TRBJ2-7	NA	TRBV5-1	once	TGCGCCAGCAGCTTTGGGTCCCGAGGGGCCTACGAGCAGTACTTC	CASSFGSRGAYEQYF
TRBJ2-7	NA	TRBV7-9	NA	TGTGCCAGCAGCAGGAAAGAGTACGAGCAGTACTTC	CASSRKEYEQYF
TRBJ2-6	NA	TRBV7-2	NA	TGTGCCAGCAGCTTGGCACCCTCTGGGGCCAACGTCCTGACTTTC	CASSLAPSGANVLTF
TRBJ2-2	NA	TRBV9	NA	TGTGCCAACAGCGTACAGGGAACCGGGGAGCTGTTTTTT	CANSVQGTGELFF
TRBJ2-2	NA	TRBV28	once	TGTGCCAGCGTCGAGTGGGGGTCTGTGGACGGGGAGCTGTTTTTT	CASVEWGSVDGELFF
TRBJ2-2	TRBD1	TRBV7-9	NA	TGTGCCAGCAGCTTAAGGACAGGGGGCATCGGGGAGCTGTTTTTT	CASSLRTGGIGELFF
TRBJ2-7	NA	TRBV9	NA	TGTGCCAGCAGCGCCCCAGGACAGTTAGAGGGCGAGCAGTACTTC	CASSAPGQLEGEQYF
TRBJ2-1	TRBD1	TRBV5-4	NA	TGTGCCAGCAGCCTGGGACAGGGATTTAGGTACAATGAGCAGTTCTTC	CASSLGQGFRYNEQFF
TRBJ2-1	TRBD2	TRBV2	few	TGTGCCAGCAGTGTACTAGCGGGACCCTACAATGAGCAGTTCTTC	CASSVLAGPYNEQFF